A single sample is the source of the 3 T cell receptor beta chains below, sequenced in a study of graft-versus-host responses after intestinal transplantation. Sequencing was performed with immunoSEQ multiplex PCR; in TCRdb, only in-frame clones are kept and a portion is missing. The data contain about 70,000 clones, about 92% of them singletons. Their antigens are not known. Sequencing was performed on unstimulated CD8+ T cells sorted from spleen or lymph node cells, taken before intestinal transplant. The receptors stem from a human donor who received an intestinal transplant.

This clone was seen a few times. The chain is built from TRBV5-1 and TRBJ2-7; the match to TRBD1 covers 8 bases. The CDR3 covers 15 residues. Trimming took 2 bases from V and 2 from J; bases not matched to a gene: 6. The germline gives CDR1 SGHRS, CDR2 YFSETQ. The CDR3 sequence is CASSLTGDRTYEQYF. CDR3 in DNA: TGCGCCAGCAGCTTAACCGGGGACAGGACCTACGAGCAGTACTTC. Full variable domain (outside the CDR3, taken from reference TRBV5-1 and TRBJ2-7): KAGVTQTPRYLIKTRGQQVTLSCSPISGHRSVSWYQQTPGQGLQFLFEYFSETQRNKGNFPGRFSGRQFSNSRSEMNVSTLELGDSALYLCASSLTGDRTYEQYFGPGTRLTVT.

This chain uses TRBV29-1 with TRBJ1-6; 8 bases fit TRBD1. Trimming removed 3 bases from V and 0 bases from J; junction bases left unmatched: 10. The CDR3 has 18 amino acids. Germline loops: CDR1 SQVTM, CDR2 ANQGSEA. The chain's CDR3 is CSVDGRQGASSYNSPLHF. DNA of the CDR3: TGCAGCGTTGACGGTAGGCAGGGGGCAAGCTCCTATAATTCACCCCTCCACTTT.

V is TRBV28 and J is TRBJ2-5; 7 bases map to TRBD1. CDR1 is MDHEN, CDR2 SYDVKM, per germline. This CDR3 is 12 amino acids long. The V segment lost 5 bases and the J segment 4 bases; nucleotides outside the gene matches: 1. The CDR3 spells CASSAGGETQYF. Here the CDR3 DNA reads TGTGCCAGCAGTGCAGGGGGAGAGACCCAGTACTTC.